A selection of T cell receptor beta chains follows, all from one sample in a study of memory CD4+ T cells and cytomegalovirus serostatus. Clones were read by immunoSEQ multiplex PCR, and TCRdb kept only the in-frame ones, dropping some. Among around 40,000 clones listed, 79% were seen once. Sequencing used memory CD4+ T cells from blood. The receptors originated from an adult in good health and CMV-seronegative. Each CDR3 is given with its conserved first and last residue. D genes are given only for firm matches. The size of a clone is reported for some rows only, either as once, few or many, or as a class for expanded clones.

>NA|TRBJ2-5|18|TRBV5-6|TRBD1
TGTGCCAGCAGCCGACCCGTGGGGACAGGGGGAAACATGGAGACCCAGTACTTC
CASSRPVGTGGNMETQYF
>NA|TRBJ2-3|18|TRBV4-2|TRBD2
TGTGCCAGCAGCCAAGATCAGGGACTAGCGGGGGGCCCAGATACGCAGTATTTT
CASSQDQGLAGGPDTQYF
>NA|TRBJ2-7|14|TRBV9|NA
TGTGCCAGCAGCGTAGATGTCAATTCCTACGAGCAGTACTTC
CASSVDVNSYEQYF
>NA|TRBJ2-7|15|TRBV5-6|NA
TGTGCCAGCAGCCTGTCGACAGCCGCCTCCTACGAGCAGTACTTC
CASSLSTAASYEQYF
>NA|TRBJ2-7|12|TRBV7-2|NA
TGTGCCAGCAGCTTAGATCTGAATTCTCTGTACTTC
CASSLDLNSLYF
>NA|TRBJ2-7|13|TRBV2|NA
TGTGCCAGCAGTGTGACTAGGCTGGGCGAGCAGTACTTC
CASSVTRLGEQYF
>NA|TRBJ2-3|14|TRBV29-1|NA
TGCAGCGTTCTAGCAAAAGGTTTGACAGATACGCAGTATTTT
CSVLAKGLTDTQYF
>NA|TRBJ2-7|15|TRBV7-9|TRBD2
TGTGCCAGCAGCGTACAAGCGGGGGGTTTGTACGAGCAGTACTTC
CASSVQAGGLYEQYF
>NA|TRBJ1-1|14|TRBV2|NA
TGTGCCAGCAGTGGACAGGATTCTGTGACTGAAGCTTTCTTT
CASSGQDSVTEAFF
>NA|TRBJ2-3|14|TRBV4-1|TRBD2
TGCGCCAGCAGCCAAGGGGAGGGACCAGATACGCAGTATTTT
CASSQGEGPDTQYF
>NA|TRBJ2-5|13|TRBV5-1|NA
TGCGCCAGCAGCTCCGAGGGTAGGGAGACCCAGTACTTC
CASSSEGRETQYF
>NA|TRBJ1-6|13|TRBV25-1|NA
TGTGCCAGCAGTGAATTTAATAATTCACCCCTCCACTTT
CASSEFNNSPLHF
>NA|TRBJ2-2|13|TRBV7-9|NA
TGTGCCAGCAGCTTCAACCGGCCCGGGGAGCTGTTTTTT
CASSFNRPGELFF
>NA|TRBJ1-6|13|TRBV2|NA
TGTGCCAGCAAAAAGGGTCTAGGTTCACCCCTCCACTTT
CASKKGLGSPLHF
>NA|TRBJ2-3|16|TRBV14|TRBD2
TGTGCCAGCAGCCACGGACTAGCGGGCCCCACAGATACGCAGTATTTT
CASSHGLAGPTDTQYF
>NA|TRBJ1-2|15|TRBV9|TRBD1
TGTGCCAGCAGCGTAGAGCAGGGGGGCGTTGATGGCTACACCTTC
CASSVEQGGVDGYTF
>NA|TRBJ1-5|13|TRBV7-9|NA
TGTGCCAGCAGCTTGTGGGGCGGTCAGCCCCAGCATTTT
CASSLWGGQPQHF
>NA|TRBJ1-4|16|TRBV5-4|TRBD1
TGTGCCAGCAGCTCGGGACAGGGGGTGGGGAATGAAAAACTGTTTTTT
CASSSGQGVGNEKLFF
>once|TRBJ1-3|13|TRBV2|TRBD1
TGTGCCAGCAGCCCGGGACAGGGAAACACCATATATTTT
CASSPGQGNTIYF
>few|TRBJ1-3|12|TRBV7-6|NA
TGTGCCAGCAGCTTAGACCCAAACACCATATATTTT
CASSLDPNTIYF
>NA|TRBJ1-5|16|TRBV7-9|TRBD1
TGTGCCAGCAGCTGGGGACAGGGGGATAGCAATCAGCCCCAGCATTTT
CASSWGQGDSNQPQHF
>NA|TRBJ1-2|13|TRBV14|TRBD1
TGTGCCAGCAGTTACAGGGGTAACTATGGCTACACCTTC
CASSYRGNYGYTF
>NA|TRBJ1-4|12|TRBV2|NA
TGTGCCAGCAGTCTACAGTGGGAAAAACTGTTTTTT
CASSLQWEKLFF
>NA|TRBJ1-5|13|TRBV19|NA
TGTGCCAGTAGAAGTAGTGGCGATCAGCCCCAGCATTTT
CASRSSGDQPQHF
>NA|TRBJ2-6|16|TRBV7-3|NA
TGTGCCAGCAGCCCAAAGGGCGGCTCTGGGGCCAACGTCCTGACTTTC
CASSPKGGSGANVLTF
>NA|TRBJ2-5|19|TRBV7-2|TRBD2
TGTGCCAGCAGCTCGGCGGGGATTAGCGGGGGATCTTTAAAGGAGACCCAGTACTTC
CASSSAGISGGSLKETQYF
>NA|TRBJ2-7|13|TRBV11-2|NA
TGTGCCAGCAGCCCGCAACTAGAAATCGAGCAGTACTTC
CASSPQLEIEQYF